The next 16 T cell receptor beta chains were all read from a single sample in a study of OX40 agonist ivuxolimab in advanced cancers. The data were produced by immunoSEQ multiplex PCR, yet TCRdb's version contains in-frame clones alone and is incomplete. The sample has approximately 53,000 clones; 85% to 95% are singletons. This material consisted of CD4+ or CD8+ T cells sorted from blood, taken in a trial of the OX40 agonist ivuxolimab. Receptors originate from an adult with an advanced solid tumor such as melanoma, head and neck, liver or kidney cancer.

The CDR3 DNA sequence: TGTGCCAGCAGTTACTCGCAGGGACAGGTCTTTTACGAGCAGTACTTC. As protein: CASSYSQGQVFYEQYF. V usage is TRBV6-5 and J usage is TRBJ2-7; TRBD1 matches at 8 bases. There are 16 residues in the CDR3. J gave up 4 bases and V 0 bases, and 8 bases lay outside the gene matches. Germline V lookup: CDR1 MNHEY, CDR2 SVGAGI.

CDR3 sequence reads: CASSRRGGRDHSRHNEQFF. CDR3 bases: TGTGCCAGCAGTAGAAGGGGCGGGAGGGATCATTCTAGGCACAATGAGCAGTTCTTC. The rearrangement links TRBV27 to TRBJ2-1; TRBD2 matches at 9 bases. Germline assignment: CDR1 MNHEY and CDR2 SMNVEV (reference sequence). Trimming at V came to 5 bases and at J to 5 bases, leaving 19 bases not matched to a gene. The CDR3 is 19 residues long.

The chain carries TRBV30 and TRBJ1-4; D unresolved. This CDR3 spans 13 amino acids. V was cut by 2 bases and J by 7 bases, with 11 bases left in between. The germline V gene encodes CDR1 GTSNPN and CDR2 SVGIG (reference sequence). This chain's CDR3 is CAWSWSESEKLFF. The CDR3 coding sequence is TGTGCCTGGAGTTGGAGCGAGAGTGAAAAACTGTTTTTT.

The chain joins TRBV23-1 to TRBJ2-5; TRBD1 agrees at 7 bases. TRBV23-1 is labeled an ORF, and its function is uncertain. The CDR3 sequence is 15 residues long. V shed 6 bases, J shed 3 bases, and the junction held 10 bases outside the gene matches. For the CDR3, the DNA is TGCGCCAGCAGGCGGGTAAACAGGGGTGAAGAGACCCAGTACTTC. Protein product: CASRRVNRGEETQYF.

The chain employs TRBV11-2 and TRBJ2-3; unclear D gene. V lost 2 bases to trimming and J lost 4 bases, with 4 bases between them. Germline loops: CDR1 SGHAT, CDR2 FQNNGV. This CDR3 spans 12 amino acids. The CDR3 loop is CASSLIADTQYF. For the CDR3, the DNA is TGTGCCAGCAGCTTAATTGCAGATACGCAGTATTTT.

The V and J genes are TRBV7-9 and TRBJ2-3, with D uncertain. Trimming left V 5 bases short and J 10 bases short, with 16 bases between. CDR1 is SEHNR, CDR2 FQNEAQ, per germline (reference sequence). This CDR3 contains 13 residues. The CDR3 sequence is CASSLVGSYAQYF. Written as DNA, the CDR3 is TGTGCCAGCAGCCTAGTGGGGTCGTATGCGCAGTATTTT.

The CDR3 reads CASSGGPGRGYEQYF. The CDR3 DNA follows: TGTGCCAGCAGCGGAGGACCGGGCAGGGGCTACGAGCAGTACTTC. The chain employs TRBV9 and TRBJ2-7, with TRBD1 as a possible D gene (6 bases). CDR3 size: 15 residues. Per germline, CDR1 SGDLS and CDR2 YYNGEE. Trimming shortened V by 3 bases and J by 3 bases, and 16 bases separated the two germline ends.

V is TRBV30 and J is TRBJ1-1; D gene uncertain. Germline CDR1 and CDR2: GTSNPN and SVGIG (reference sequence). The CDR3 consists of 13 residues. Trimming took off 0 bases at V and 4 bases at J, with 9 bases between the two ends. In nucleotides, the CDR3 is TGTGCCTGGAGTGTAACTGGGAGCACTGAAGCTTTCTTT. Its translation: CAWSVTGSTEAFF.

J is TRBJ2-3 and V is TRBV28; 7 nucleotides match TRBD2. The V segment lost 5 bases and the J segment 4 bases; nucleotides outside the gene matches: 9. CDR1 and CDR2 from the germline V gene are MDHEN and SYDVKM. CDR3 length equals 15 residues. Here the CDR3 DNA reads TGTGCCAGCAGTCCGGGACTATACCCGGCAGATACGCAGTATTTT. Encoded protein: CASSPGLYPADTQYF.

The chain carries TRBV9 and TRBJ2-7; the D gene is possibly TRBD2 (5 bases). The CDR3 has 15 amino acids. CDR1 SGDLS and CDR2 YYNGEE come from the germline V gene. Trimming took 0 bases from V and 3 from J, leaving 13 bases between them. The CDR3 DNA reads TGTGCCAGCAGCGTAGGTGGGGAGTGGGGCTACGAGCAGTACTTC. Amino acids: CASSVGGEWGYEQYF.

The chain has TRBV28 and TRBJ2-7, with 9 bases lining up with TRBD2. Germline CDR1 MDHEN, CDR2 SYDVKM. The CDR3 has 15 residues. The junction had 7 bases not matched to a gene; V was cut back by 3 bases and J by 4 bases. CDR3 loop: CASSLLAGATYEQYF. Here the CDR3 DNA reads TGTGCCAGCAGTTTGTTAGCGGGAGCTACTTACGAGCAGTACTTC.

The gene calls are TRBV6-5 and TRBJ2-1, with D possibly being TRBD1 or TRBD2 (5 bases each). V dropped 5 bases and J dropped 9 bases, with 14 bases sitting between them. Germline V gene lookup returns CDR1 MNHEY and CDR2 SVGAGI. The CDR3 covers 13 residues. DNA for the CDR3: TGTGCCAGCAGTCCCCCTAACGGGGCTGAGCAGTTCTTC. Translated, it gives CASSPPNGAEQFF.

J is TRBJ2-7 and V is TRBV7-9; 7 bases agree with TRBD2. In germline, CDR1 is SEHNR, CDR2 FQNEAQ (reference sequence). Trimming cost V 5 bases and J 2 bases; bases outside gene matches: 12. The CDR3 loop spans 16 amino acids. CDR3 residues: CASSPTLGRSPYEQYF. For the CDR3, the DNA is TGTGCCAGCAGCCCCACTCTCGGGAGGTCCCCCTACGAGCAGTACTTC.

On this clone: A junction boundary mismatches the germline segment, possibly from a read error. The rearrangement joins TRBV15 to TRBJ1-2; D call uncertain. The CDR3 has 15 amino acids. The germline V gene encodes CDR1 LNHNV and CDR2 YYDKDF (reference sequence). As DNA, the CDR3 is TGTGCCACCAGCAGAGATCATGCGCGGAGCTATGACTACACCTTC. Protein: CATSRDHARSYDYTF.

In DNA, the CDR3 is TGTGCCAGCAGTCGGACAGGGCGCTACGGCTACACCTTC. Translating gives CASSRTGRYGYTF. The chain combines TRBV6-5 with TRBJ1-2; 8 bases are shared with TRBD1. The germline CDR1 and CDR2 sequences are MNHEY and SVGAGI. V dropped 5 bases and J dropped 8; count of bases not matched to a gene: 7. This CDR3 comprises 13 residues.

This chain links TRBV6-5 with TRBJ2-7; TRBD1 matches at 10 bases. With V trimmed by 2 bases and J by 2 bases, 3 bases remained unmatched. This CDR3 has 15 amino acids. Germline CDR1 is MNHEY and CDR2 is SVGAGI. For the CDR3, the DNA is TGTGCCAGCAGTTACGCGGGACAGGGGACCTACGAGCAGTACTTC. Encoded protein: CASSYAGQGTYEQYF.